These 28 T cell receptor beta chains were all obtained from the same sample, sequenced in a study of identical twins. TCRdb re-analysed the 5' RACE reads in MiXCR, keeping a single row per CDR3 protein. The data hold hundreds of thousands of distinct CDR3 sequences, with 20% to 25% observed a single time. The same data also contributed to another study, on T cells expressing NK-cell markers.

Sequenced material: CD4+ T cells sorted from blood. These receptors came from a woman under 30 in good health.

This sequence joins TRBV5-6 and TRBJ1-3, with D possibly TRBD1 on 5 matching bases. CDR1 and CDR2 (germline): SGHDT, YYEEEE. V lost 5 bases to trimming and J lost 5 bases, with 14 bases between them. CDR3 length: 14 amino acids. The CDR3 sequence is CASSPRDRRNTIYF. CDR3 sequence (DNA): TGTGCCAGCAGTCCGAGGGACCGTCGAAACACCATATATTTT.

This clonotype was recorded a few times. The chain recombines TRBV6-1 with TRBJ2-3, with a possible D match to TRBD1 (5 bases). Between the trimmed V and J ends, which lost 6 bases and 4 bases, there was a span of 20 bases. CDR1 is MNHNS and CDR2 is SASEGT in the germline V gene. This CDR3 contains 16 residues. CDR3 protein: CASRKGFLVGPDTQYF. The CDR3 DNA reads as TGTGCCAGCAGAAAGGGGTTTCTAGTAGGGCCAGATACGCAGTATTTT.

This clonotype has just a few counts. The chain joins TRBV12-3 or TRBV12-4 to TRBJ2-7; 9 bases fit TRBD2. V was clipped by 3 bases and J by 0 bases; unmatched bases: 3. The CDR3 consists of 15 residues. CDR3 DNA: TGTGCCAGCAGTTTGAGCGGGGGGAGCTCCTACGAGCAGTACTTC. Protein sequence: CASSLSGGSSYEQYF.

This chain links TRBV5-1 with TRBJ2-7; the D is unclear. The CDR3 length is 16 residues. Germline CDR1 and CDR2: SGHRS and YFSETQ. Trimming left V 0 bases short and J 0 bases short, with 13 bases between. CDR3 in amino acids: CASSLALDHNSYEQYF. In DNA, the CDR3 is TGCGCCAGCAGCTTGGCCCTGGACCACAACTCCTACGAGCAGTACTTC.

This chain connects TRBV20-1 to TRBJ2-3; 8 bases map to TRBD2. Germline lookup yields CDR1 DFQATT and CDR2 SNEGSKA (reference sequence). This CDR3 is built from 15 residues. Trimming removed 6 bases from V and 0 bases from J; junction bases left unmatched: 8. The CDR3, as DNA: TGCAGTGCCCAGCCTAGCGGGCTAAGCACAGATACGCAGTATTTT. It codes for CSAQPSGLSTDTQYF.

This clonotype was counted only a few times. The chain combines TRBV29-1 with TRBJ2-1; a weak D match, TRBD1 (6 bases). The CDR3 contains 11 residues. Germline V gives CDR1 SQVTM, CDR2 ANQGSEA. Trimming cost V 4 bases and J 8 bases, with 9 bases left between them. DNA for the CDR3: TGCAGCGTTGTCAGGGGTTATGAGCAGTTCTTC. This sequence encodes CSVVRGYEQFF.

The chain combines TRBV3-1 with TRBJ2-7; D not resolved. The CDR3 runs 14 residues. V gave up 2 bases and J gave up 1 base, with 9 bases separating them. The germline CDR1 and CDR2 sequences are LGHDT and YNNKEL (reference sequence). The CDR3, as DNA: TGTGCCAGCAGCCAAACTGTTGTATCCTACGAGCAGTACTTC. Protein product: CASSQTVVSYEQYF.

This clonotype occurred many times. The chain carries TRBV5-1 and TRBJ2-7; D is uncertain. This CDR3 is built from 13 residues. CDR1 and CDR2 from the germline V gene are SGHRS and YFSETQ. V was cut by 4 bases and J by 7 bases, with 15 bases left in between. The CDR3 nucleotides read TGCGCCAGCAGCGGATCTACGGCTGTAGAGCAGTACTTC. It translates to CASSGSTAVEQYF.

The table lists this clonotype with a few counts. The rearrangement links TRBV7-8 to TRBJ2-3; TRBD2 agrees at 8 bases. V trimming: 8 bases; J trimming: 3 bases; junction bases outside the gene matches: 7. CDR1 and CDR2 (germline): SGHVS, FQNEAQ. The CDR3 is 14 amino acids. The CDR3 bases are TGTGCCAGCCACCCGAGCGGGAGAACAGATACGCAGTATTTT. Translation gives CASHPSGRTDTQYF. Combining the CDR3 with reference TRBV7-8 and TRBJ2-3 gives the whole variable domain GAGVSQSPRYKVAKRGQDVALRCDPISGHVSLFWYQQALGQGPEFLTYFQNEAQLDKSGLPSDRFFAERPEGSVSTLKIQRTQQEDSAVYLCASHPSGRTDTQYFGPGTRLTVL.

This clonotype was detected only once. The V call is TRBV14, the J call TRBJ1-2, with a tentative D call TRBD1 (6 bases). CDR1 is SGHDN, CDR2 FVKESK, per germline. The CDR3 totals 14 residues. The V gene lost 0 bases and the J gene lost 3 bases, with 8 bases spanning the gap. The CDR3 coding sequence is TGTGCCAGCAGCCAAGAAACAGGGTACTATGGCTACACCTTC. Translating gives CASSQETGYYGYTF.

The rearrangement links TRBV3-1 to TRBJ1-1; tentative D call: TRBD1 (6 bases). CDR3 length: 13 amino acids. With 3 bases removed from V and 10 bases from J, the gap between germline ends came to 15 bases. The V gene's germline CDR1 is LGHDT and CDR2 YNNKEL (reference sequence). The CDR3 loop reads CASSQSGVRGAFF. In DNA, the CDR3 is TGTGCCAGCAGCCAGTCAGGGGTTCGGGGAGCTTTCTTT. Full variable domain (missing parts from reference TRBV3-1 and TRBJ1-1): DTAVSQTPKYLVTQMGNDKSIKCEQNLGHDTMYWYKQDSKKFLKIMFSYNNKELIINETVPNRFSPKSPDKAHLNLHINSLELGDSAVYFCASSQSGVRGAFFGQGTRLTVV.

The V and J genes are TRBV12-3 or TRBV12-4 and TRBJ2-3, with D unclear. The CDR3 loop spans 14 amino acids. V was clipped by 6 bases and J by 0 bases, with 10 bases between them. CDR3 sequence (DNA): TGTGCCAGCAGGGACGGCCCTAGCACAGATACGCAGTATTTT. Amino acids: CASRDGPSTDTQYF.

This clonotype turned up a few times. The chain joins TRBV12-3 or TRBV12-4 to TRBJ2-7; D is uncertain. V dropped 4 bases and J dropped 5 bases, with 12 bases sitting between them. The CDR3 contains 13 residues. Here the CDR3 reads CASSYTYGHEQYF. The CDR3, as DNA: TGTGCCAGCAGTTACACCTACGGCCACGAGCAGTACTTC.

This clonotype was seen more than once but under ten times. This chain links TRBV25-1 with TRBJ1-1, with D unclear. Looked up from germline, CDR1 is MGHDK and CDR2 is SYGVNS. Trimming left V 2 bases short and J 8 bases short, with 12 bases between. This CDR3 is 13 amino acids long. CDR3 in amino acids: CASSEQFLVEAFF. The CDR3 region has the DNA TGTGCCAGCAGTGAACAGTTCCTGGTGGAAGCTTTCTTT.

The CDR3, as DNA: TGCAGTGCTAGGGGAGTGATTTACTCCTACAATGAGCAGTTCTTC. Translated: CSARGVIYSYNEQFF. The chain recombines TRBV20-1 with TRBJ2-1; possible D gene TRBD2, 5 bases. In germline, CDR1 is DFQATT, CDR2 SNEGSKA (reference sequence). CDR3 length: 15 residues. Trimming cost V 3 bases and J 0 bases, with 12 bases left between them.

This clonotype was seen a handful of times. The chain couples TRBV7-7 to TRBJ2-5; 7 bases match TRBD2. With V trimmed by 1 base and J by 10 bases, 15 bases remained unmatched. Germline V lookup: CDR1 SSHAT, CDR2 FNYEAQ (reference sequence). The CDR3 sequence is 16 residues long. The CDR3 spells CASSLGIAGPGEGQYF. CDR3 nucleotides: TGTGCCAGCAGCTTAGGGATAGCGGGCCCGGGGGAGGGCCAGTACTTC.

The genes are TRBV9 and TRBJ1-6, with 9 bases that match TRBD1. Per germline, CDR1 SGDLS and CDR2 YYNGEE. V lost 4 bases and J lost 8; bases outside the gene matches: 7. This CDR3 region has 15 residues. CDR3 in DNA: TGTGCCAGCAGCCTCCAGACAGGGGGGGATTCACCCCTCCACTTT. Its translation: CASSLQTGGDSPLHF.

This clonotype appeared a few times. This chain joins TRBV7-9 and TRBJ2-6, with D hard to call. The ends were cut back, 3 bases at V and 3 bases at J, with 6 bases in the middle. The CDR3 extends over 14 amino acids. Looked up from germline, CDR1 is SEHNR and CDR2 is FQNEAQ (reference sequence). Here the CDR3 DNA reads TGTGCCAGCAGCTTCCACAGTGGGGCCAACGTCCTGACTTTC. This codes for CASSFHSGANVLTF.

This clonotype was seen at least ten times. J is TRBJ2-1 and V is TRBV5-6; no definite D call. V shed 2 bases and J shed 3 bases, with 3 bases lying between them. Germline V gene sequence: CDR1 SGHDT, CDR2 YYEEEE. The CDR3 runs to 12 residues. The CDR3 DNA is TGTGCCAGCAGCTTAATCTACAATGAGCAGTTCTTC. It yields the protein CASSLIYNEQFF.

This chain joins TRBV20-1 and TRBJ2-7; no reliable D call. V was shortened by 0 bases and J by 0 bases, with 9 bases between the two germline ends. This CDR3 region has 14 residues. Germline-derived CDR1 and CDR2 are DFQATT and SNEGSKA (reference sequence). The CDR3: CSAREDPSSYEQYF. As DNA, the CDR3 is TGCAGTGCTAGAGAGGACCCGAGCTCCTACGAGCAGTACTTC.

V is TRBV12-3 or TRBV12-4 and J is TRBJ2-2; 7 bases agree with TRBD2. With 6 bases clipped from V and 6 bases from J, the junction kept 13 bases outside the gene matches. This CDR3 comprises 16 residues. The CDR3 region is CASSPGWGEGSGELFF. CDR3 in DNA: TGTGCCAGCAGCCCGGGCTGGGGGGAGGGATCCGGGGAGCTGTTTTTT.

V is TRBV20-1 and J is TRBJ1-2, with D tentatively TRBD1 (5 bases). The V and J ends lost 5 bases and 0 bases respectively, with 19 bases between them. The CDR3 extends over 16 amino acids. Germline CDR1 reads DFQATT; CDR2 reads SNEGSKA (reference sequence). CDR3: CSAETDFPTSNYGYTF. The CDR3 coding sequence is TGCAGTGCTGAGACAGACTTCCCTACATCTAACTATGGCTACACCTTC.

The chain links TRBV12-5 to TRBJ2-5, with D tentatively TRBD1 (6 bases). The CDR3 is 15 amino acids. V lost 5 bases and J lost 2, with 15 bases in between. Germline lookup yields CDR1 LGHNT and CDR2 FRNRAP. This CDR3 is CASGAPGQAQETQYF. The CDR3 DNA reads TGTGCTAGTGGTGCTCCGGGACAAGCACAAGAGACCCAGTACTTC.

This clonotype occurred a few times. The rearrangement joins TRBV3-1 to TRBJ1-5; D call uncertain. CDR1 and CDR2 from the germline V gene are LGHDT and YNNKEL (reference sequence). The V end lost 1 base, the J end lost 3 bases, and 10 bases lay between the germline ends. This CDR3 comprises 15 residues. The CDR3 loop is CASSQGSQLNQPQHF. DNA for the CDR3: TGTGCCAGCAGCCAAGGGAGCCAGCTCAATCAGCCCCAGCATTTT.

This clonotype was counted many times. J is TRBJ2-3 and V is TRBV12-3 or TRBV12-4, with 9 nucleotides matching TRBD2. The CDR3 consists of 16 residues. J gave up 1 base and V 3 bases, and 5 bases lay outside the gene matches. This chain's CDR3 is CASSFGGGVGTDTQYF. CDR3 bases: TGTGCCAGCAGTTTCGGCGGGGGGGTGGGCACAGATACGCAGTATTTT.

DNA of the CDR3: TGCAGTGCCTCGATAAGTGCGGACGATGGCTACACCTTC. Translating it yields CSASISADDGYTF. The chain carries TRBV20-1 and TRBJ1-2; D is unresolved. In germline, CDR1 is DFQATT, CDR2 SNEGSKA (reference sequence). CDR3 length: 13 amino acids. Trimming stripped 6 bases from V and 6 bases from J, with 17 bases between.

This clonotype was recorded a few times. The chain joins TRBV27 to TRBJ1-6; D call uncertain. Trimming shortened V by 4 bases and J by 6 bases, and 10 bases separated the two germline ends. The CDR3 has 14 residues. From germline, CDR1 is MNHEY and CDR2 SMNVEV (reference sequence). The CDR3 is CASSYGQSNSPLHF. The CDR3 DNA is TGTGCCAGCAGTTACGGCCAATCTAATTCACCCCTCCACTTT.

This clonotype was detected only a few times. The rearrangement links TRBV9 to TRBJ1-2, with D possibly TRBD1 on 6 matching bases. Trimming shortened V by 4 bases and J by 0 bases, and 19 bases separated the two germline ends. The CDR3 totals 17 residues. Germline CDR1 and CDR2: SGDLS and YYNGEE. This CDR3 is CASSPTTGFPSNYGYTF. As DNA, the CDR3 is TGTGCCAGCAGCCCCACGACAGGTTTTCCATCTAACTATGGCTACACCTTC.